This record looks at one T cell receptor beta chain sequence and its context. Its target is unknown. Method: immunoSEQ multiplex PCR; TCRdb's copy keeps in-frame clones and lacks some. Of 20,000 to 25,000 clones detected, about 97% appear once; the ten largest clones hold less than 0.15%. This entry comes from a study of monozygotic twins with cystic fibrosis. Whole-study results and caveats: J usage was most co-twin-similar in 8 of 16 pairs, V in 13.

The CDR3 extends over 13 amino acids. Trimming left V 2 bases short and J 3 bases short, with 8 bases between. Germline assignment: CDR1 MGHRA and CDR2 YSYEKL. Source material: blood. The gene calls are TRBV4-1 and TRBJ2-7, with no clear D. The receptor's source is a girl between 10 and 17 years old with cystic fibrosis. This CDR3 reads CASSQTANYEQYF. In DNA, the CDR3 is TGCGCCAGCAGCCAAACAGCCAACTACGAGCAGTACTTC.